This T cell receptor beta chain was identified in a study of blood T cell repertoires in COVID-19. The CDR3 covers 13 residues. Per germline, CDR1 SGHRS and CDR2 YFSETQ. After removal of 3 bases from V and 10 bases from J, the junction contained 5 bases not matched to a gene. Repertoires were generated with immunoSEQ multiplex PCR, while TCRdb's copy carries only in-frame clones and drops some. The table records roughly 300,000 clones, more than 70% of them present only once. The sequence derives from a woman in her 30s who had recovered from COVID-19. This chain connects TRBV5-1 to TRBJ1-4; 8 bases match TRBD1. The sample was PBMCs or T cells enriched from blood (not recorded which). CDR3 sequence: CASSSNRGGKLFF. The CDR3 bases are TGCGCCAGCAGCTCCAACAGGGGGGGAAAACTGTTTTTT.